This is a list of T cell receptor beta chains from one sample in a study of blood T cell repertoires in COVID-19. Measured with immunoSEQ multiplex PCR; TCRdb has only the in-frame clones, and not every one. The sample records some 130,000 clones, 88% being singletons. Sequencing used peripheral blood. The receptors come from a man over 45 with acute or convalescent COVID-19. CDR3s leave out the opening cysteine and the closing phenylalanine or tryptophan. The D gene is left open where the match is weak. Clone size is shown for a subset of rows, as once, few, many or a class of expanded clone.

j_call	v_call	clone_size	d_call	cdr3_aa
TRBJ1-6	TRBV7-9	once	TRBD1	ASSTGTGGSPLH
TRBJ1-4	TRBV7-9	-	TRBD1	ASSQGEGKLF
TRBJ2-1	TRBV5-1	-	-	ASSPGDSYNEQF
TRBJ2-1	TRBV5-4	-	TRBD2	ASSRTSGSKRDEQF
TRBJ1-3	TRBV11-3	-	-	ASSNGGGNTIY
TRBJ2-7	TRBV10-3	-	TRBD1	AISAGTGTDEQY
TRBJ2-1	TRBV7-9	-	-	ASSLKGGHEQF
TRBJ1-3	TRBV5-4	-	-	ASSLEPGSSGNTIY
TRBJ2-3	TRBV5-4	-	-	ASSPPDEADTQY
TRBJ1-1	TRBV28	-	TRBD1	ASSEWRGTGTRLNTEAF
TRBJ1-1	TRBV2	few	TRBD1	ASRFTGGSEAF
TRBJ1-1	TRBV29-1	once	TRBD1	SAMTGKETEAF
TRBJ1-5	TRBV28	few	-	ASRQGGGNQPQH
TRBJ1-2	TRBV29-1	-	-	SVGDRTDYGYT
TRBJ1-4	TRBV2	-	-	ASSEFVAATNEKLF
TRBJ2-2	TRBV30	-	-	AWGSRTANTGELF
TRBJ1-1	TRBV2	few	TRBD1	ASREPPGQEAF
TRBJ1-1	TRBV5-4	-	-	ASSFLGDTEAF
TRBJ2-7	TRBV18	-	TRBD1	ASSGQLIPYEQY